These 21 T cell receptor beta chains came from one sample sequenced in a study of OX40 agonist ivuxolimab in advanced cancers. The method was immunoSEQ multiplex PCR; TCRdb's version includes in-frame clones alone and lacks a portion of them. The sample lists about 86,000 clones; about 90% were seen once. The sequences come from CD4+ or CD8+ T cells sorted from blood, collected in a trial of the OX40 agonist ivuxolimab. These receptors were collected from an adult with an advanced solid tumor such as melanoma, head and neck, liver or kidney cancer.

The chain is built from TRBV18 and TRBJ2-7; TRBD1 aligns across 8 bases. The CDR3 runs 15 residues. CDR1 is KGHSH, CDR2 LQKENI, per germline. V was clipped by 3 bases and J by 2 bases; unmatched bases: 6. The CDR3 reads CASSPIGQGAYEQYF. The DNA of the CDR3 is TGTGCCAGCTCACCGATAGGACAGGGCGCCTACGAGCAGTACTTC.

This chain joins TRBV6-1 and TRBJ2-7, with D perhaps matching TRBD1 or TRBD2 (5 bases each). Trimming pared 3 bases from V and 6 bases from J, leaving 12 bases between. CDR3 length equals 13 residues. Germline V gene data show CDR1 as MNHNS and CDR2 as SASEGT. CDR3 DNA sequence: TGTGCCAGCAGTGAGGGGGTCACAGGCGAGCAGTACTTC. It yields the protein CASSEGVTGEQYF.

The chain employs TRBV27 and TRBJ2-7; D is ambiguous. Germline V CDR1 and CDR2: MNHEY, SMNVEV (reference sequence). V dropped 4 bases and J dropped 0 bases, with 4 bases sitting between them. This CDR3 is 12 amino acids long. The CDR3 DNA reads as TGTGCCAGCAGTTCAAGCTCCTACGAGCAGTACTTC. Translated: CASSSSSYEQYF.

The chain joins TRBV27 to TRBJ1-1, with 7 bases lining up with TRBD1. V shed 2 bases and J 1 base; nucleotides not matched to a gene: 4. The CDR3 contains 15 residues. The germline CDR1 and CDR2 sequences are MNHEY and SMNVEV (reference sequence). CDR3 nucleotides: TGTGCCAGCAGTTTAGCGGGACAGCCGAACACTGAAGCTTTCTTT. It encodes CASSLAGQPNTEAFF.

V is TRBV7-9 and J is TRBJ1-1; no definite D call. The CDR3 is 12 amino acids. V was cut by 1 base and J by 7 bases, with 7 bases left in between. Germline CDR1 is SEHNR and CDR2 is FQNEAQ (reference sequence). The DNA of the CDR3 is TGTGCCAGCAGCTTAGGTGAGAGTGAAGCTTTCTTT. Translated: CASSLGESEAFF.

The genes are TRBV6-1 and TRBJ1-5, with D hard to call. With 10 bases removed from V and 2 bases from J, the gap between germline ends came to 15 bases. CDR3 length: 14 amino acids. The V gene's germline CDR1 is MNHNS and CDR2 SASEGT. The CDR3 nucleotides are TGTGCCACCCTAACAATTATGGGCAATCAGCCCCAGCATTTT. Translation gives CATLTIMGNQPQHF.

The genes are TRBV10-3 and TRBJ2-5; 9 nucleotides match TRBD1. The assigned J gene may be wrong: the sequence end matches TRBJ2-7 better. This CDR3 region has 14 residues. CDR1 ENHRY and CDR2 SYGVKD come from the germline V gene. The CDR3 is CAVHPGQGVYEQYF. For the CDR3, the DNA is TGTGCCGTCCACCCGGGACAGGGTGTCTACGAGCAGTACTTC.

J is TRBJ2-7 and V is TRBV11-3; TRBD2 agrees at 8 bases. This CDR3 is built from 14 residues. J lost 5 bases, V lost 0 bases, and 3 bases had no gene match. Germline lookup yields CDR1 SGHNT and CDR2 YENEEA. The chain's CDR3 is CASSLEGLGDEQYF. CDR3 DNA sequence: TGTGCCAGCAGCTTAGAGGGACTAGGCGACGAGCAGTACTTC.

J is TRBJ2-7 and V is TRBV4-1, with 7 bases aligning to TRBD1. The trim removed 5 bases at V and 4 bases at J, leaving 5 bases unmatched. This CDR3 comprises 13 residues. In germline, CDR1 is MGHRA, CDR2 YSYEKL. The DNA of the CDR3 is TGCGCCAGCAGCTTCCGGGACAGATACGAGCAGTACTTC. Translation gives CASSFRDRYEQYF.

The chain employs TRBV4-2 and TRBJ2-7; D may be TRBD2 (5 bases). CDR3 length: 17 residues. Between the trimmed V and J ends, which lost 0 bases and 5 bases, there was a span of 20 bases. Germline V lookup: CDR1 LGHNA, CDR2 YNFKEQ. The CDR3 is CASSQDLLMGSRDEQYF. The CDR3 DNA sequence: TGTGCCAGCAGCCAAGATCTTTTGATGGGGAGTCGAGACGAGCAGTACTTC.

This clone has a handful of counts. V usage is TRBV10-1 and J usage is TRBJ1-4, with unresolved D. Trimming cost V 6 bases and J 0 bases, with 8 bases left between them. Germline V gives CDR1 WNHNN, CDR2 SYGVQD (reference sequence). The CDR3 runs to 14 residues. CDR3 sequence: CASRQFATNEKLFF. The CDR3 coding sequence is TGCGCCAGCAGACAGTTTGCAACTAATGAAAAACTGTTTTTT.

V gene TRBV10-1 combines with J gene TRBJ1-2; D not certain. The germline CDR1 and CDR2 sequences are WNHNN and SYGVQD (reference sequence). The CDR3 has 13 residues. V lost 3 bases to trimming and J lost 8 bases, with 13 bases between them. The CDR3 region is CASSDRTEDGYTF. The CDR3 DNA sequence: TGCGCCAGCAGTGACAGGACGGAGGACGGCTACACCTTC.

The chain combines TRBV13 with TRBJ2-3; 7 nucleotides align to TRBD1. Losses at the gene ends were 4 bases for V and 7 bases for J; bases not matched to a gene: 8. The CDR3 runs 14 residues. Per germline, CDR1 PRHDT and CDR2 FYEKMQ (reference sequence). This CDR3 is CASSSGQPIYTQYF. CDR3 DNA sequence: TGTGCCAGCAGCTCGGGACAGCCGATCTATACGCAGTATTTT.

This CDR3 reads CAIRNRGYEQYF. DNA for the CDR3: TGTGCCATAAGAAACAGGGGCTACGAGCAGTACTTC. The chain carries TRBV7-9 and TRBJ2-7; 7 bases fit TRBD1. The CDR3 contains 12 residues. With 10 bases clipped from V and 3 bases from J, the junction kept 6 bases outside the gene matches. The germline CDR1 and CDR2 sequences are SEHNR and FQNEAQ (reference sequence).

The rearrangement links TRBV5-1 to TRBJ2-6; possibly TRBD2 for D (5 bases). V lost 0 bases and J 0 bases, leaving 7 bases between the germline ends. Per the germline V gene, CDR1 is SGHRS and CDR2 is YFSETQ. This CDR3 is built from 16 residues. The CDR3 sequence is CASSLDGGSGANVLTF. The CDR3 region has the DNA TGCGCCAGCAGCTTGGACGGAGGCTCTGGGGCCAACGTCCTGACTTTC.

The CDR3 DNA reads as TGTGCCAGCAGCTTAGCGGGAAAGGCAGTCAATGAGCAGTTCTTC. This encodes CASSLAGKAVNEQFF. This chain connects TRBV7-9 to TRBJ2-1; D unclear. The CDR3 is made up of 15 amino acids. CDR1 and CDR2 from the germline V gene are SEHNR and FQNEAQ (reference sequence). The V end lost 0 bases, the J end lost 6 bases, and 12 bases lay between the germline ends.

J is TRBJ1-1 and V is TRBV27, with D unclear. The CDR3 sequence is 11 residues long. V was pared by 2 bases and J by 7 bases, with 5 bases between. Germline CDR1 MNHEY, CDR2 SMNVEV (reference sequence). The CDR3 protein is CASSLGSEAFF. The CDR3 DNA is TGTGCCAGCAGTTTAGGAAGTGAAGCTTTCTTT.

The chain uses TRBV14 and TRBJ1-3; 9 bases are a match to TRBD1. V shed 3 bases, J shed 7 bases, and the junction held 7 bases outside the gene matches. This CDR3 comprises 15 residues. Germline lookup yields CDR1 SGHDN and CDR2 FVKESK. The CDR3 DNA reads TGTGCCAGCAGCCAGCTGGGACAGGGCCACAACACCATATATTTT. This encodes CASSQLGQGHNTIYF.

J is TRBJ2-5 and V is TRBV4-2; D is uncertain. The J call may not be correct, given that the DNA end is closer to TRBJ2-7. Germline V gene lookup returns CDR1 LGHNA and CDR2 YNFKEQ. The CDR3 has 13 amino acids. CDR3: CASSPRLSYEQYF. CDR3 nucleotides: TGTGCCAGCAGCCCTAGACTGAGCTACGAGCAGTACTTC.

The chain carries TRBV14 and TRBJ1-6; a possible D gene is TRBD1 (5 bases). Trimming took 0 bases from V and 11 from J, leaving 11 bases between them. The germline gives CDR1 SGHDN, CDR2 FVKESK. This CDR3 is 14 amino acids long. The CDR3 nucleotides read TGTGCCAGCAGCCAAGATTTAGGGGTGACACCCCTCCACTTT. It specifies CASSQDLGVTPLHF.

This chain links TRBV6-5 with TRBJ2-7; weak D call: TRBD2 (5 bases). This CDR3 comprises 15 residues. Germline V gives CDR1 MNHEY, CDR2 SVGAGI. V was cut by 8 bases and J by 0 bases, with 17 bases left in between. CDR3 coding DNA: TGTGCCAGCCGACGAAAAGCGGTGAGCTCCTACGAGCAGTACTTC. It specifies CASRRKAVSSYEQYF.